This T cell receptor beta chain was captured by sequencing in a study of blood T cell repertoires in COVID-19. Assay: immunoSEQ multiplex PCR; the TCRdb copy retains only in-frame clones and omits some. The sample includes roughly 500,000 clones, more than 75% of them seen just once. V was cut by 3 bases and J by 2 bases, with 9 bases left in between. The germline CDR1 and CDR2 sequences are KGHDR and SFDVKD. This CDR3 comprises 14 residues. The clonotype comes from a woman in her 40s who had recovered from COVID-19. The V and J genes are TRBV24-1 and TRBJ2-5; a weak D match, TRBD1 (6 bases). Sequences were obtained from PBMCs or T cells enriched from blood (not recorded which). This CDR3 is CATSDTGKQETQYF. Here the CDR3 DNA reads TGTGCCACCAGTGATACAGGGAAACAAGAGACCCAGTACTTC.